The rows below give T cell receptor beta chains drawn from one sample of a study of blood T cell repertoires in COVID-19. Clones were sequenced by immunoSEQ multiplex PCR, and TCRdb holds only the in-frame ones, with some missing. The sample consists of some 200,000 clones, about 80% of them appearing once. Sequenced: peripheral blood. The receptors come from a man aged 25 to 40 with active or convalescent COVID-19. CDR3s include the opening cysteine and the closing phenylalanine or tryptophan. The order of the fields is J gene, D gene, clone size, V gene, CDR3 DNA, CDR3 protein. A D gene is named only where the DNA matches it firmly. Only some rows state a clone size, as once, few, many or a class for expanded clones.

TRBJ1-1 | . | . | TRBV19 | TGTGCCAGTAGTGTTCAGGGAAGTGGCACTGAAGCTTTCTTT | CASSVQGSGTEAFF
TRBJ1-1 | . | . | TRBV7-9 | TGTGCCAGCAGCTTATCACTTGGGGGGGAGGGCACTGAAGCTTTCTTT | CASSLSLGGEGTEAFF
TRBJ2-1 | TRBD2 | few | TRBV7-9 | TGTGCCAGCAGCTTAGCGCTCGGTAGCGGGGGTTACAATGAGCAGTTCTTC | CASSLALGSGGYNEQFF
TRBJ2-5 | . | . | TRBV24-1 | TGTGCCACCTCCCTGGCAGGGGTGGAGACCCAGTACTTC | CATSLAGVETQYF
TRBJ2-1 | . | . | TRBV1 | TGCACCAGCAGCCACCGCCAGGTCGGACTAGCGGGGTGGAATGAGCAGTTCTTC | CTSSHRQVGLAGWNEQFF
TRBJ2-1 | TRBD2 | . | TRBV19 | TGTGCCAGCAACGACAACGGGGGGGCGATTGAGCAGTTCTTC | CASNDNGGAIEQFF
TRBJ2-1 | . | once | TRBV5-1 | TGCGCCAGCAGCCGGACTGGGCAGGGGATCGACGATGAGCAGTTCTTC | CASSRTGQGIDDEQFF
TRBJ2-3 | . | . | TRBV6-5 | TGTGCCAGCAGGCCCTTGAGAGGGCTCACAGATACGCAGTATTTT | CASRPLRGLTDTQYF
TRBJ2-3 | TRBD2 | . | TRBV20-1 | TGCAGTGCTAGTACGGGGACTAGCGGGAGCGATACGCAGTATTTT | CSASTGTSGSDTQYF
TRBJ1-2 | TRBD1 | . | TRBV19 | TGTGCCAGTAGTACGGGACAGAACCGGCCGCCTAGGGGCTACACCTTC | CASSTGQNRPPRGYTF
TRBJ1-1 | . | . | TRBV28 | TGTGCCAGCAGTTCTCCAGGGAAGCGCACTGAAGCTTTCTTT | CASSSPGKRTEAFF
TRBJ1-5 | TRBD1 | . | TRBV7-2 | TGTGCCAGCAGCCGCGGGACAGGGGGGAACCAGCCCCAGCATTTT | CASSRGTGGNQPQHF
TRBJ2-3 | . | . | TRBV18 | TGTGCCAGCTCACCACAGGGGGAATTAGATACGCAGTATTTT | CASSPQGELDTQYF
TRBJ2-7 | TRBD1 | . | TRBV27 | TGTGCCAGCAGTTTGTCGACAGGGGCGGACTACGAGCAGTACTTC | CASSLSTGADYEQYF
TRBJ1-2 | TRBD1 | few | TRBV29-1 | TGCAGCGTTAACACAGGGGAAGACTATGGCTACACCTTC | CSVNTGEDYGYTF
TRBJ2-1 | TRBD2 | . | TRBV2 | TGTGCCAGCAGTGCAGCGGGAGCGGACAATGAGCAGTTCTTC | CASSAAGADNEQFF
TRBJ2-7 | . | . | TRBV4-1 | TGCGCCAGCAGTCTCACGGTGGCCGGGATCTTAGACGAGCAGTACTTC | CASSLTVAGILDEQYF